This TCR beta chain was retrieved from a study of CD8 T cells in ankylosing spondylitis. Regarding the study as a whole: In synovial fluid and blood from reactive arthritis, some motif variants were previously reported. The authors reported significant enrichment of disease-linked clones in matched ankylosing spondylitis synovial fluid. Disease-linked clones bore a CD8+ phenotype, appearing relatively rarely in peripheral blood. Among TCR beta sequences, a motif of under ten highly homologous variants appeared characteristic of ankylosing spondylitis blood.

Comment on this clonotype: Its antigen remains unknown.

5'-RACE, quantitative and with molecular barcodes, yielded the TCR beta libraries. TCRdb redid the calling of the 5' RACE reads with MiXCR, one entry per CDR3 protein. The sample holds about 540,000 distinct CDR3 sequences, more than 9.5% seen once. The sequence was collected from a male donor with ankylosing spondylitis. The sequenced sample was blood, either unsorted or a sorted T cell fraction (not recorded which).

The CDR3 is CASSLIGWGTEAFF. CDR3 nucleotide sequence: TGTGCCAGCAGCTTGATCGGGTGGGGGACTGAAGCTTTCTTT. This chain uses TRBV5-5 with TRBJ1-1, with D perhaps TRBD1 (5 bases). V was trimmed by 1 base and J by 5 bases, leaving 12 bases between them. Germline V gene sequence: CDR1 SGHKS, CDR2 YYEKEE (reference sequence). The CDR3 totals 14 residues.